This T cell receptor (beta chain) was captured in a study of early T cells in non-severe SARS-CoV-2 infection. This clonotype was picked up one time. Germline lookup yields CDR1 SNHLY and CDR2 FYNNEI. Trimming took 6 bases from V and 5 from J, leaving 11 bases between them. The CDR3 sequence is 12 residues long. Attachment of unique molecular identifiers to individual cDNA molecules was performed. TCRdb reprocessed the 5' RACE reads with MiXCR, giving one entry per CDR3 protein. The sample lists 88,000 or so distinct CDR3 sequences; about 16% were seen once. What was sequenced was whole blood. The receptor comes from an adult who was a healthcare worker with PCR-confirmed SARS-CoV-2 infection or an uninfected control (not recorded which). The chain joins TRBV2 to TRBJ2-7, with a weak D call TRBD1 (6 bases). Here the CDR3 DNA reads TGTGCCAGCAGACAGGGAGTGAACGAGCAGTACTTC. Protein product: CASRQGVNEQYF.